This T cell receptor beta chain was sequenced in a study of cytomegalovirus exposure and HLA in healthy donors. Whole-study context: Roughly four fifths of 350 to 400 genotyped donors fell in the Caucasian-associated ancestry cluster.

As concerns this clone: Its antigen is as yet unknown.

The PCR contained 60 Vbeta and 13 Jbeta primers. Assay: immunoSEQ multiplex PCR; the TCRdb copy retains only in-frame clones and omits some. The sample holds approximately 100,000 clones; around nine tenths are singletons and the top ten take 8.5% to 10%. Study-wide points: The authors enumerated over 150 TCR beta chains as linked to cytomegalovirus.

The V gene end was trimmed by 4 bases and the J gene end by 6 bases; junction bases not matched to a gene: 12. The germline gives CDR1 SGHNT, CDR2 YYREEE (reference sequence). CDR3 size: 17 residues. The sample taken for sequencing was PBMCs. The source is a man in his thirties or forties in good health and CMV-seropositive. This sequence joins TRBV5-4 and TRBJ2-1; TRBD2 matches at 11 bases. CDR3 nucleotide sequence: TGTGCCAGCAGCCCGGGACTAGCGGTGGGGTATGGCAATGAGCAGTTCTTC. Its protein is CASSPGLAVGYGNEQFF. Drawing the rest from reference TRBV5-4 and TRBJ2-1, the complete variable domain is ETGVTQSPTHLIKTRGQQVTLRCSSQSGHNTVSWYQQALGQGPQFIFQYYREEENGRGNFPPRFSGLQFPNYSSELNVNALELDDSALYLCASSPGLAVGYGNEQFFGPGTRLTVL.